The 20 T cell receptor beta chains below were found in one sample sequenced in a study of technical replicates of blood from a handful of donors. Profiled with immunoSEQ multiplex PCR; TCRdb holds only in-frame clones, not every one. The table includes around 80,000 clones, about 91% detected once. The material sequenced was T cells isolated from PBMCs. Receptors were obtained from a human donor in good health.

This rearrangement joins TRBV7-9 to TRBJ2-1; D is ambiguous. The CDR3 has 13 residues. Between the trimmed V and J ends, which lost 1 base and 5 bases, there was a span of 6 bases. The V gene's germline CDR1 is SEHNR and CDR2 FQNEAQ (reference sequence). CDR3 residues: CASSLGPDNEQFF. The DNA for the CDR3 is TGTGCCAGCAGCTTAGGTCCTGACAATGAGCAGTTCTTC.

The J gene is TRBJ2-7, the V gene TRBV4-1; 11 bases align to TRBD1. V was pared by 2 bases and J by 0 bases, with 6 bases of the junction left unmatched. Per germline, CDR1 MGHRA and CDR2 YSYEKL. This CDR3 spans 17 amino acids. The CDR3: CASSQLPGQGGSYEQYF. Here the CDR3 DNA reads TGCGCCAGCAGCCAACTACCGGGACAGGGGGGCTCCTACGAGCAGTACTTC.

The V gene is TRBV15, the J gene TRBJ1-1, with D tentatively TRBD1 (6 bases). This CDR3 contains 15 residues. V was trimmed by 3 bases and J by 6 bases, leaving 17 bases between them. CDR1 is LNHNV, CDR2 YYDKDF, per germline (reference sequence). The CDR3 DNA follows: TGTGCCACCAGCAGGGGGGCCCTCGGGATGCCTGAAGCTTTCTTT. It codes for CATSRGALGMPEAFF.

This sequence joins TRBV10-2 and TRBJ2-1; 13 bases fit TRBD2. The CDR3 length is 14 residues. V lost 8 bases and J lost 5; bases outside the gene matches: 3. Germline loops: CDR1 WSHSY, CDR2 SAAADI. The CDR3 reads CASELAGGNNEQFF. The DNA for the CDR3 is TGCGCCAGCGAACTAGCGGGAGGGAACAATGAGCAGTTCTTC.

The V gene is TRBV27, the J gene TRBJ2-1; D is ambiguous. Deletions cut 3 bases from V and 5 bases from J, with 5 bases between. The CDR3 has 12 residues. Germline CDR1 is MNHEY and CDR2 is SMNVEV (reference sequence). CDR3 in amino acids: CASSFYDNEQFF. In DNA form, the CDR3 reads TGTGCCAGCAGTTTCTACGACAATGAGCAGTTCTTC.

The chain links TRBV10-3 to TRBJ2-5; D might be TRBD1 (6 bases). The V and J ends lost 5 bases and 4 bases respectively, with 11 bases between them. The CDR3 extends over 13 amino acids. CDR1 is ENHRY and CDR2 is SYGVKD in the germline V gene. The chain's CDR3 is CAISTGRSETQYF. CDR3 DNA sequence: TGTGCCATCAGTACAGGGCGTTCAGAGACCCAGTACTTC.

The rearrangement links TRBV19 to TRBJ2-7, with 7 nucleotides matching TRBD1. CDR3 size: 13 residues. Trimming at V came to 9 bases and at J to 4 bases, leaving 9 bases not matched to a gene. Germline CDR1 LNHDA, CDR2 SQIVND (reference sequence). CDR3 nucleotides: TGTGCCAGCCGACTAACAGGGGATTACGAGCAGTACTTC. The encoded protein is CASRLTGDYEQYF.

The gene calls are TRBV4-1 and TRBJ2-7, with 8 bases lining up with TRBD1. Germline V gene sequence: CDR1 MGHRA, CDR2 YSYEKL. The CDR3 runs 14 residues. V gave up 5 bases and J gave up 2 bases; unmatched junction bases: 5. The CDR3 loop reads CASSYGQGPYEQYF. CDR3 DNA sequence: TGCGCCAGCAGCTATGGACAGGGACCCTACGAGCAGTACTTC.

This clone appeared a single time. The chain has TRBV19 and TRBJ2-6; weak D call: TRBD1 (6 bases). CDR3 length equals 20 residues. The germline CDR1 and CDR2 sequences are LNHDA and SQIVND (reference sequence). V lost 2 bases, J lost 1 base, and 21 bases lay in between. The CDR3 is CASSIRAGATGISGANVLTF. The CDR3 coding sequence is TGTGCCAGTAGTATACGCGCAGGGGCGACTGGGATTTCTGGGGCCAACGTCCTGACTTTC.

The CDR3 nucleotides are TGTGCCAGCAGCCAAGATACCGGGAGAGGCTTGGAGGAGCAGTTCTTC. Amino acid sequence: CASSQDTGRGLEEQFF. The chain carries TRBV4-2 and TRBJ2-1; D is possibly TRBD2 (6 bases). This CDR3 contains 16 residues. V lost 0 bases and J 10 bases, leaving 19 bases between the germline ends. Germline lookup yields CDR1 LGHNA and CDR2 YNFKEQ.

This chain uses TRBV19 with TRBJ2-1, with 10 positions matching TRBD2. This CDR3 contains 16 residues. V lost 0 bases to trimming and J lost 4 bases; unmatched junction nucleotides: 3. In germline, CDR1 is LNHDA, CDR2 SQIVND (reference sequence). The CDR3 sequence is CASSIDIAGGYNEQFF. CDR3 bases: TGTGCCAGTAGTATAGACATAGCGGGGGGTTACAATGAGCAGTTCTTC. Full variable domain (remainder filled in from reference TRBV19 and TRBJ2-1): DGGITQSPKYLFRKEGQNVTLSCEQNLNHDAMYWYRQDPGQGLRLIYYSQIVNDFQKGDIAEGYSVSREKKESFPLTVTSAQKNPTAFYLCASSIDIAGGYNEQFFGPGTRLTVL.

The chain joins TRBV6-6 to TRBJ1-1; D not certain. The CDR3 is made up of 14 amino acids. Trimming pared 0 bases from V and 1 base from J, leaving 6 bases between. Germline V gene data show CDR1 as MNHNY and CDR2 as SVGAGI (reference sequence). CDR3 amino acids: CASSYSFGNTEAFF. CDR3 coding DNA: TGTGCCAGCAGTTACTCTTTCGGGAACACTGAAGCTTTCTTT.

This chain links TRBV28 with TRBJ1-1; a possible D gene is TRBD1 (5 bases). Germline V gene data show CDR1 as MDHEN and CDR2 as SYDVKM. The CDR3 runs 13 residues. The ends were cut back, 6 bases at V and 2 bases at J, with 10 bases in the middle. CDR3: CASSRQLNTEAFF. The CDR3 DNA reads TGTGCCAGCAGCCGACAGCTAAACACTGAAGCTTTCTTT.

The J gene is TRBJ2-1, the V gene TRBV7-9, with D possibly being TRBD2 (6 bases). The CDR3 is made up of 13 amino acids. Germline-derived CDR1 and CDR2 are SEHNR and FQNEAQ (reference sequence). V dropped 1 base and J dropped 9 bases, with 10 bases sitting between them. DNA of the CDR3: TGTGCCAGCAGCTTAGGCGGGGCGCGTGAGCAGTTCTTC. Encoded protein: CASSLGGAREQFF.

The genes are TRBV29-1 and TRBJ2-1, with 7 bases aligning to TRBD2. CDR1 and CDR2 (germline): SQVTM, ANQGSEA. CDR3 length: 14 residues. With 3 bases clipped from V and 7 bases from J, the junction kept 9 bases outside the gene matches. Here the CDR3 reads CSVDYGSGGNEQFF. The CDR3 nucleotides are TGCAGCGTTGATTATGGGTCCGGGGGGAATGAGCAGTTCTTC.

The V gene is TRBV29-1, the J gene TRBJ2-1; 7 bases are shared with TRBD1. Germline-derived CDR1 and CDR2 are SQVTM and ANQGSEA. J was trimmed by 0 bases and V by 4 bases; bases with no gene match: 6. This CDR3 comprises 15 residues. Here the CDR3 DNA reads TGCAGCGTTGTAATGGGGACAGTCTCCTACAATGAGCAGTTCTTC. Translated, it gives CSVVMGTVSYNEQFF.

This chain joins TRBV5-5 and TRBJ1-1, with D perhaps matching TRBD1 (5 bases). The V and J ends lost 2 bases and 8 bases respectively, with 19 bases between them. Per the germline V gene, CDR1 is SGHKS and CDR2 is YYEKEE (reference sequence). This CDR3 comprises 15 residues. The CDR3 is CASSFEGAPRWEAFF. CDR3 in DNA: TGTGCCAGCAGCTTCGAAGGGGCGCCGAGATGGGAAGCTTTCTTT.

The chain is built from TRBV2 and TRBJ2-7; 11 nucleotides agree with TRBD2. The CDR3 sequence is 14 residues long. V lost 7 bases to trimming and J lost 3 bases; unmatched junction nucleotides: 5. Germline V lookup: CDR1 SNHLY, CDR2 FYNNEI. The CDR3 loop reads CASKQLAGVYEQYF. The CDR3 DNA is TGTGCCAGCAAACAACTAGCGGGGGTCTACGAGCAGTACTTC.

The rearrangement links TRBV5-6 to TRBJ1-2, with TRBD1 as a possible D gene (5 bases). Germline CDR1 is SGHDT and CDR2 is YYEEEE. This CDR3 has 14 residues. V gave up 2 bases and J gave up 2 bases, with 10 bases separating them. CDR3 residues: CASSLRQGNYGYTF. Here the CDR3 DNA reads TGTGCCAGCAGCTTACGTCAGGGAAACTATGGCTACACCTTC.

J is TRBJ1-5 and V is TRBV7-6; D is unclear. The ends were cut back, 4 bases at V and 1 base at J, with 11 bases in the middle. Germline V gene data show CDR1 as SGHVS and CDR2 as FNYEAQ. The CDR3 runs to 15 residues. The CDR3 region is CASSSDPGSNQPQHF. In DNA form, the CDR3 reads TGTGCCAGCAGCTCCGATCCGGGGAGCAATCAGCCCCAGCATTTT. The whole variable domain, filled in from reference TRBV7-6 and TRBJ1-5, reads GAGVSQSPRYKVTKRGQDVALRCDPISGHVSLYWYRQALGQGPEFLTYFNYEAQQDKSGLPNDRFSAERPEGSISTLTIQRTEQRDSAMYRCASSSDPGSNQPQHFGDGTRLSIL.